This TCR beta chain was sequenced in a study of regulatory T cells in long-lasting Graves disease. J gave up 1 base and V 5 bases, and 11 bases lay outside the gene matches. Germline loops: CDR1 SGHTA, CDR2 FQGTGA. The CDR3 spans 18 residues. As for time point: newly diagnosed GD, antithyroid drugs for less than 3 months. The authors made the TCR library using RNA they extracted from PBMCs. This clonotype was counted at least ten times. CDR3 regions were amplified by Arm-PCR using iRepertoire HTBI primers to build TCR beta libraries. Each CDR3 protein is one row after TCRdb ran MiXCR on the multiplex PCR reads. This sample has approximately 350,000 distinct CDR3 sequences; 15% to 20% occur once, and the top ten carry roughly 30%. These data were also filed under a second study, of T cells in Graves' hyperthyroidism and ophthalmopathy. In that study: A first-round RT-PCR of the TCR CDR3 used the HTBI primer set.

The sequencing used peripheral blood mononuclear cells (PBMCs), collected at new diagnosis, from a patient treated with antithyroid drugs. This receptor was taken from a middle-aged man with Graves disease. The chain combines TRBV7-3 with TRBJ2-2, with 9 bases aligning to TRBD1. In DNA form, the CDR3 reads TGTGCCAGCAGCGTACTACCGTCGGGACAGGGGAACACCGGGGAGCTGTTTTTT. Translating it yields CASSVLPSGQGNTGELFF.